This T cell receptor beta chain was obtained from a study of cytomegalovirus exposure and HLA in healthy donors. Study-level points and caveats: Earlier findings revealed that most TCR beta V segments proved productive either about 90% or about 30% of the time. In a later analysis, CMV-associated beta chains were mostly HLA-associated, it appeared.

This clone was detected only a few times. Its antigen is as yet unknown. The study ran its PCR with 60 Vbeta and 13 Jbeta primers. Under the authors' procedure: About 10 million of 80 million to 85 million unique TCR beta chains were shared, per a later count. Sequenced by immunoSEQ multiplex PCR; TCRdb stores in-frame clones only, minus some. V and J calls and clone size come straight from that table; D and trimming were deduced from the DNA. The table has under 200,000 clones, more than 60% seen once; the top ten hold around 1.5%. V was shortened by 1 base and J by 4 bases, with 7 bases between the two germline ends. The CDR3 is 13 residues long. Germline V CDR1 and CDR2: MNHEY, SVGAGI.

The source material was PBMCs. The chain links TRBV6-5 to TRBJ1-2; TRBD1 might be the D (5 bases). The TCR comes from a woman in her twenties or thirties in good health and CMV-seronegative. In nucleotides, the CDR3 is TGTGCCAGCAGTTACTTTCAGGGCTATGGCTACACCTTC. Encoded protein: CASSYFQGYGYTF.